Given below is one T cell receptor beta chain in context. A read error may produce the germline difference seen at one junction end. The sample is drawn from a study of blood T cell repertoires in COVID-19. This study enrolled people aged roughly 18 to 89 from 24 US geographic areas. The CDR3 totals 13 residues. Germline CDR1 and CDR2: LGHDT and YNNKEL (reference sequence). The protocol was immunoSEQ multiplex PCR, while the TCRdb copy is restricted to in-frame clones and leaves out a portion. Altogether roughly 280,000 clones are present, around 89% being singletons, with the ten largest covering roughly 4.3%.

Sample: PBMCs or T cells enriched from blood (not recorded which). V gene TRBV3-1 (or the pseudogene TRBV3-2) combines with J gene TRBJ2-7, with 12 bases identical to TRBD1. The sequence was obtained from a woman in her twenties or thirties with acute COVID-19. The CDR3 protein is CASSQSPGTGGLF. In DNA, the CDR3 is TGTGCCAGCAGCCAATCCCCCGGGACAGGGGGCCTCTTC.